Presented here are 2 T cell receptor beta chains from one specimen sequenced in a study of Graves' ophthalmopathy and Graves' hyperthyroidism. RNA transcripts yielded amplified TCR beta CDR3 regions. Scientists carried out first-round RT-PCR using HTBI primers and then a second-round multiplex PCR. MiXCR, applied by TCRdb to the multiplex PCR reads, yields one record per CDR3 protein. There are about 550,000 distinct CDR3 sequences in the sample; approximately 35% occur only once, and 3.5% to 4.5% lies in the top ten. Specimen: peripheral blood or thyroid tissue (not recorded which). Receptors originate from an adult man with Graves' hyperthyroidism.

This clonotype was found a few times. V usage is TRBV27 and J usage is TRBJ2-7, with D unresolved. CDR1 MNHEY and CDR2 SMNVEV come from the germline V gene (reference sequence). V was trimmed by 2 bases and J by 5 bases, leaving 13 bases between them. The CDR3 runs 14 residues. The CDR3 DNA sequence: TGTGCCAGCAGTTTACAGGCAGGCTTCGACGAGCAGTACTTC. Translating it yields CASSLQAGFDEQYF.

The chain recombines TRBV19 with TRBJ1-4, with unresolved D. The CDR3 sequence is 11 residues long. Germline assignment: CDR1 LNHDA and CDR2 SQIVND (reference sequence). Trimming pared 3 bases from V and 8 bases from J, leaving 4 bases between. Here the CDR3 reads CASSIGEKLFF. In DNA, the CDR3 is TGTGCCAGTAGTATCGGGGAAAAACTGTTTTTT.